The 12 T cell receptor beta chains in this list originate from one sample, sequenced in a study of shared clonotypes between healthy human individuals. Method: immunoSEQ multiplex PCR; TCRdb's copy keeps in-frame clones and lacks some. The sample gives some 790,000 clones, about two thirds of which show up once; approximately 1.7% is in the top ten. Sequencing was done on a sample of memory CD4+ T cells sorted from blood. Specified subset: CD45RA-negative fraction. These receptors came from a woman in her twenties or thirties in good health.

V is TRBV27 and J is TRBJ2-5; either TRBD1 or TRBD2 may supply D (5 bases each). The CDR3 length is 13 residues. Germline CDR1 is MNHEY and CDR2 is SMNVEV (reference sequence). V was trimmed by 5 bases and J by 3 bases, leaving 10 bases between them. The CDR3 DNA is TGTGCCAGCAGTCCCCAGGGAGAAGAGACCCAGTACTTC. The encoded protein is CASSPQGEETQYF.

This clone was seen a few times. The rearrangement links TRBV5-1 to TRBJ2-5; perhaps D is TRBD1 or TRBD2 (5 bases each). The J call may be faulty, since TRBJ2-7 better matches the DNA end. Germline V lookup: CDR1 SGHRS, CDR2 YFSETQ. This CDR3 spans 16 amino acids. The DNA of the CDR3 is TGCGCCAGCAGCTTGGCCGGGACCGACGCCGGGTACGAGCAGTACTTC. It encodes CASSLAGTDAGYEQYF.

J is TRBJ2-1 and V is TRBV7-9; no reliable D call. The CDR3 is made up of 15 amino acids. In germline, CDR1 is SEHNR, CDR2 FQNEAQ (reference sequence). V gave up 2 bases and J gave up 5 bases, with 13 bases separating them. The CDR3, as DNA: TGTGCCAGCAGCTTATTGTTTCGGACGGACAATGAGCAGTTCTTC. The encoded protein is CASSLLFRTDNEQFF. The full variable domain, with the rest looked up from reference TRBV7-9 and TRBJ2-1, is DTGVSQNPRHKITKRGQNVTFRCDPISEHNRLYWYRQTLGQGPEFLTYFQNEAQLEKSRLLSDRFSAERPKGSFSTLEIQRTEQGDSAMYLCASSLLFRTDNEQFFGPGTRLTVL.

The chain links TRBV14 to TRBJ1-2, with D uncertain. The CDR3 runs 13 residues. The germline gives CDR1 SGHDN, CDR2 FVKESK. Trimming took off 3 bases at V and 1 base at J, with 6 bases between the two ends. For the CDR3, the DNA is TGTGCCAGCAGCCAGCAGATTAACTATGGCTACACCTTC. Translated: CASSQQINYGYTF.

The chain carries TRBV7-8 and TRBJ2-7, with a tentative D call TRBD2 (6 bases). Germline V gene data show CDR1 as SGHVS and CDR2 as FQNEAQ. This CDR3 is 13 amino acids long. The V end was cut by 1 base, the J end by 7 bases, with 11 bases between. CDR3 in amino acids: CASSLDREQEQYF. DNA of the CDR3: TGTGCCAGCAGCTTAGACCGGGAGCAAGAGCAGTACTTC.

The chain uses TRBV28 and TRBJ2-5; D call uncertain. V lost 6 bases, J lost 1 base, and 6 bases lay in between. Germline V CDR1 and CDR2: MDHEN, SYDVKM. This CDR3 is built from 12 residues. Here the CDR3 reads CASSRSQETQYF. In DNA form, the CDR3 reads TGTGCCAGCAGCCGGAGCCAAGAGACCCAGTACTTC.

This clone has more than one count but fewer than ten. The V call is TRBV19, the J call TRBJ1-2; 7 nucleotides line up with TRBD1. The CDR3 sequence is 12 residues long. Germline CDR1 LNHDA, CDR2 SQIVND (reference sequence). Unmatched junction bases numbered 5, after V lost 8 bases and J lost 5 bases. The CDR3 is CASGDRRYGYTF. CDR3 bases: TGTGCCAGTGGGGACAGAAGATATGGCTACACCTTC.

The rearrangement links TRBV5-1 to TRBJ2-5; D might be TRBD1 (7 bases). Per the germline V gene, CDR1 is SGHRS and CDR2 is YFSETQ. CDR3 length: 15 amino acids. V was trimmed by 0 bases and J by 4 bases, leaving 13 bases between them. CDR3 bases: TGCGCCAGCAGCTTGGAGGGGGCGCGGGGAGAGACCCAGTACTTC. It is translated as CASSLEGARGETQYF.

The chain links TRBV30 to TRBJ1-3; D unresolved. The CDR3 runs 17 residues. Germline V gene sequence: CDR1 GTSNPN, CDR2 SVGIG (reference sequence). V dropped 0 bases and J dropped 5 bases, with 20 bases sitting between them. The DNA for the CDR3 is TGTGCCTGGAGTGTAAACCGTAAGCATTCATTTCGAAACACCATATATTTT. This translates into CAWSVNRKHSFRNTIYF.

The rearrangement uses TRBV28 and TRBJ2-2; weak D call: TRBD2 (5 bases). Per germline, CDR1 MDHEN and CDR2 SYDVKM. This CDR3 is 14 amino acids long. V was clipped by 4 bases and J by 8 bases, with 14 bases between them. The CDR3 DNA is TGTGCCAGCAGTTCCGACTCAGCGGTGGGGGAGCTGTTTTTT. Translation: CASSSDSAVGELFF.

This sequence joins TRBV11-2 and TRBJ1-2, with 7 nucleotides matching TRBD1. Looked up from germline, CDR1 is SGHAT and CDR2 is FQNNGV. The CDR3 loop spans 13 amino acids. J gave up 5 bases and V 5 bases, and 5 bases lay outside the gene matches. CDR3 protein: CASSPGTAYGYTF. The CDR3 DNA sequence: TGTGCCAGCAGCCCCGGGACAGCATATGGCTACACCTTC.

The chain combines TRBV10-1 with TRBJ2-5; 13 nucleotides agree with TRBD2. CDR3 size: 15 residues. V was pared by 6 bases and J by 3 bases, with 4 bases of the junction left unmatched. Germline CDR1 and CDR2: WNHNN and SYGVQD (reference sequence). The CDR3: CASSAGTSGKETQYF. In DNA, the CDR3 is TGCGCCAGCAGCGCCGGGACTAGCGGGAAAGAGACCCAGTACTTC.